The present T cell receptor (beta chain) was sequenced within a study of blood T cell repertoires in COVID-19. Study in general: COVID-19 samples from acute and convalescent phases originated in the United States, Italy and Spain.

In the source study's methods: Amplification of reference gene primers provided the estimated nucleated cell counts. TCRdb's copy holds only in-frame clones and misses some; the assay was immunoSEQ multiplex PCR. V and J calls and clone size are as listed in that table; D and trimming were resolved from the DNA. The repertoire has 140,000 to 150,000 clones, approximately 90% of them found once; the top ten carry around 1.5%. Trimming cost V 1 base and J 0 bases, with 15 bases left between them. CDR1 LNHDA and CDR2 SQIVND come from the germline V gene (reference sequence). The CDR3 loop spans 17 amino acids.

V is TRBV19 and J is TRBJ1-1; TRBD1 is a possible D gene (6 bases). Source material: peripheral blood. This clonotype was obtained from a human donor in a cohort sampled during active COVID-19. CDR3: CASSIVLLTGLNTEAFF. The CDR3 DNA reads TGTGCCAGTAGTATAGTTCTCCTGACAGGTCTGAACACTGAAGCTTTCTTT.